Listed below are T cell receptor beta chains from one sample, sequenced in a study of cytomegalovirus exposure and HLA in healthy donors. Generated by immunoSEQ multiplex PCR, the TCRdb table keeps only in-frame clones and is missing some. The sample lists about 91,000 clones, approximately 89% occurring once. The specimen sequenced was PBMCs. The receptors stem from a man aged 30 to 39 in good health and CMV-seropositive. Both conserved end residues are part of each CDR3. D genes are given only for firm matches. Expanded clones get a size class; other rows say once, few or many, or leave the size out.

J,size,D,V,CDR3,DNA
TRBJ1-5,-,-,TRBV2,CASSAGNSNQPQHF,TGTGCCAGCAGTGCGGGGAATAGCAATCAGCCCCAGCATTTT
TRBJ2-7,-,TRBD2,TRBV11-2,CASSPRTSGIYEQYF,TGTGCCAGCAGCCCTAGGACTAGCGGGATCTACGAGCAGTACTTC
TRBJ2-1,-,TRBD2,TRBV7-9,CASSLGTGGLDYEQFF,TGTGCCAGCAGCTTAGGAACGGGAGGCCTAGACTATGAGCAGTTCTTC
TRBJ1-4,-,-,TRBV11-2,CASSTRTGATNEKLFF,TGTGCCAGCAGCACACGGACGGGAGCAACTAATGAAAAACTGTTTTTT
TRBJ1-2,-,-,TRBV28,CASSYSNYGYTF,TGTGCCAGCAGTTATTCAAACTATGGCTACACCTTC
TRBJ1-3,-,TRBD1,TRBV5-1,CASSTGQGTGNTIYF,TGCGCCAGCAGCACTGGACAGGGCACGGGAAACACCATATATTTT
TRBJ2-3,once,-,TRBV7-6,CASSLYGDTQYF,TGTGCCAGCAGCTTATACGGGGATACGCAGTATTTT
TRBJ2-7,-,-,TRBV27,CASSSLTRQDEQYF,TGTGCCAGCAGTTCCTTAACCCGACAGGACGAGCAGTACTTC
TRBJ2-7,-,-,TRBV27,CASSLNNNPYEQYF,TGTGCCAGCAGTTTAAATAATAATCCCTACGAGCAGTACTTC
TRBJ2-1,-,TRBD1,TRBV6-4,CASSKITGQSYNEQFF,TGTGCCAGCAGTAAGATAACGGGACAGTCATACAATGAGCAGTTCTTC
TRBJ1-4,once,-,TRBV5-4,CASSPGAGATNEKLFF,TGTGCCAGCAGCCCGGGAGCGGGTGCAACTAATGAAAAACTGTTTTTT
TRBJ2-1,-,TRBD2,TRBV10-3,CAISDGTSGRNEQFF,TGTGCCATCAGTGATGGGACTAGCGGGAGAAATGAGCAGTTCTTC
TRBJ1-2,-,TRBD1,TRBV30,CAWLGTGGGYTF,TGTGCCTGGTTAGGGACAGGAGGAGGCTACACCTTC
TRBJ1-4,few,-,TRBV6-1,CASSPGEKLFF,TGTGCCAGCAGCCCAGGAGAAAAACTGTTTTTT
TRBJ1-4,few,TRBD1,TRBV28,CASSLGDSDEKLFF,TGTGCCAGCAGTTTAGGGGACAGTGATGAAAAACTGTTTTTT
TRBJ2-7,-,-,TRBV2,CASRLGGVDEQYF,TGTGCCAGCAGATTAGGGGGGGTTGACGAGCAGTACTTC
TRBJ2-1,-,-,TRBV28,CASSPRDFNEQFF,TGTGCCAGCAGTCCCCGGGACTTCAATGAGCAGTTCTTC
TRBJ2-7,-,-,TRBV2,CASKDGSSYEQYF,TGTGCCAGCAAGGATGGGAGCTCCTACGAGCAGTACTTC
TRBJ1-2,once,-,TRBV5-8,CASSRTRDTHYGYTF,TGTGCCAGCAGCCGGACCAGGGACACCCACTATGGCTACACCTTC
TRBJ1-1,-,-,TRBV18,CASSQSGRNTEAFF,TGTGCCAGCTCTCAGTCGGGAAGAAACACTGAAGCTTTCTTT
TRBJ1-5,-,TRBD1,TRBV29-1,CSVVIQGAGDNQPQHF,TGCAGCGTTGTTATCCAGGGGGCGGGGGACAATCAGCCCCAGCATTTT
TRBJ1-1,-,TRBD1,TRBV18,CASSPPHLGQGGITEAFF,TGTGCCAGCTCACCACCCCACTTGGGACAGGGGGGAATCACTGAAGCTTTCTTT
TRBJ1-2,-,-,TRBV2,CASSFHFGYTF,TGTGCCAGCAGTTTTCATTTTGGCTACACCTTC
TRBJ1-2,-,TRBD1,TRBV2,CASSPQDRVSGYTF,TGTGCCAGCAGCCCTCAGGACAGGGTATCTGGCTACACCTTC
TRBJ1-2,-,-,TRBV4-1,CASSQGQDTRTIYGYTF,TGCGCCAGCAGCCAAGGACAGGATACTCGGACGATATATGGCTACACCTTC
TRBJ1-5,-,TRBD1,TRBV10-2,CASSDFRGRVSNQPQHF,TGCGCCAGCAGTGATTTTAGGGGGCGGGTCAGCAATCAGCCCCAGCATTTT
TRBJ2-7,-,-,TRBV27,CASKGVSYEQYF,TGTGCCAGTAAGGGGGTCTCCTACGAGCAGTACTTC
TRBJ2-1,few,TRBD1,TRBV11-2,CASSSYRGQRNEQFF,TGTGCCAGCAGCTCATACAGGGGGCAAAGGAATGAGCAGTTCTTC
TRBJ2-7,-,TRBD1,TRBV18,CASSSGTGRSYEQYF,TGTGCCAGCTCTTCCGGGACAGGGAGGTCCTACGAGCAGTACTTC
TRBJ1-5,once,-,TRBV2,CASQEDSNQPQHF,TGTGCCAGCCAGGAGGATAGCAATCAGCCCCAGCATTTT
TRBJ1-1,-,-,TRBV5-4,CASSFGSYTEAFF,TGTGCCAGCAGCTTCGGGAGCTACACTGAAGCTTTCTTT
TRBJ2-1,-,-,TRBV27,CASSSPRTNRDTYNEQFF,TGTGCCAGCAGTTCCCCAAGAACCAACAGGGATACCTACAATGAGCAGTTCTTC
TRBJ1-2,few,TRBD1,TRBV10-3,CAIRQTGAEYGYTF,TGTGCCATCAGGCAGACAGGGGCCGAATATGGCTACACCTTC
TRBJ2-3,-,-,TRBV6-1,CASSEGGVRTDTQYF,TGTGCCAGCAGTGAAGGCGGGGTTCGCACAGATACGCAGTATTTT
TRBJ2-1,-,TRBD2,TRBV7-9,CASSNSRLAASYNEQFF,TGTGCCAGCAGCAACAGTCGACTAGCCGCCTCCTACAATGAGCAGTTCTTC
TRBJ2-1,-,-,TRBV5-1,CASSSVRGFSSEQFF,TGCGCCAGCAGCTCGGTTCGGGGGTTTTCGAGTGAGCAGTTCTTC
TRBJ1-2,-,-,TRBV30,CAWSVPSNYGYTF,TGTGCCTGGAGTGTACCGAGCAACTATGGCTACACCTTC
TRBJ2-5,-,-,TRBV25-1,CASSPPSGEETQYF,TGTGCCAGCAGTCCCCCGAGCGGAGAAGAGACCCAGTACTTC
TRBJ2-2,-,-,TRBV19,CASSIFGGNTGELFF,TGTGCCAGTAGTATCTTCGGCGGGAACACCGGGGAGCTGTTTTTT
TRBJ2-3,-,TRBD2,TRBV4-1,CASSQVQTSGPSHTDTQYF,TGCGCCAGCAGCCAAGTGCAGACTAGCGGCCCCTCCCACACAGATACGCAGTATTTT
TRBJ2-4,-,-,TRBV4-1,CASSQGIRGQQRAFQYF,TGCGCCAGCAGCCAAGGCATCCGGGGACAGCAGCGGGCTTTTCAGTACTTC
TRBJ2-7,-,TRBD2,TRBV28,CASSPLGGESGEQYF,TGTGCCAGCAGTCCCCTGGGAGGGGAGAGTGGCGAGCAGTACTTC
TRBJ2-1,-,TRBD1,TRBV28,CASSQGWDRGQGTYNEQFF,TGTGCCAGCAGCCAAGGGTGGGACAGGGGGCAAGGGACCTACAATGAGCAGTTCTTC
TRBJ1-2,-,-,TRBV6-1,CASSDQGNYGYTF,TGTGCCAGCAGTGACCAGGGGAACTATGGCTACACCTTC
TRBJ1-1,-,-,TRBV5-1,CASSLAWGGNTEAFF,TGCGCCAGCAGCTTGGCCTGGGGCGGGAACACTGAAGCTTTCTTT
TRBJ2-2,-,TRBD1,TRBV7-9,CASSRDRGSGELFF,TGTGCCAGCAGCCGGGACAGGGGGTCCGGGGAGCTGTTTTTT
TRBJ1-1,-,-,TRBV27,CASSLRGVNTEAFF,TGTGCCAGCAGTTTACGGGGGGTGAACACTGAAGCTTTCTTT
TRBJ2-7,-,TRBD1,TRBV11-2,CASSLDRGYEQYF,TGTGCCAGCAGCTTGGACAGGGGGTACGAGCAGTACTTC
TRBJ2-1,-,-,TRBV27,CASSFSGEKQFF,TGTGCCAGCAGTTTCTCGGGGGAGAAGCAGTTCTTC
TRBJ2-7,-,TRBD2,TRBV4-1,CASSQDSLAGGSYEQYF,TGCGCCAGCAGCCAAGATAGCCTAGCGGGCGGGAGCTACGAGCAGTACTTC
TRBJ2-5,-,TRBD1,TRBV2,CASNRQGQQETQYF,TGTGCCAGCAATAGACAGGGCCAACAAGAGACCCAGTACTTC
TRBJ1-5,-,TRBD1,TRBV28,CASSLGQGSQPQHF,TGTGCCAGCAGTTTGGGACAGGGGAGTCAGCCCCAGCATTTT
TRBJ2-7,once,-,TRBV11-2,CASSGASTYEQYF,TGTGCCAGCAGTGGGGCTAGTACCTACGAGCAGTACTTC
TRBJ2-2,-,-,TRBV10-1,CASSGHQLGTGELFF,TGCGCCAGCAGTGGACACCAATTAGGCACCGGGGAGCTGTTTTTT
TRBJ2-3,few,TRBD2,TRBV4-1,CASSQGSERGTDTQYF,TGCGCCAGCAGCCAAGGATCTGAGCGGGGGACAGATACGCAGTATTTT
TRBJ2-7,-,-,TRBV5-1,CASSPRTVYEQYF,TGCGCCAGCAGCCCCAGGACAGTCTACGAGCAGTACTTC
TRBJ1-2,-,TRBD1,TRBV19,CASTPGQGGSYYGYTF,TGTGCCAGTACTCCGGGACAGGGTGGGAGTTACTATGGCTACACCTTC
TRBJ2-7,-,TRBD2,TRBV19,CASSILPAGVSEQYF,TGTGCCAGTAGTATCCTCCCCGCGGGGGTGTCCGAGCAGTACTTC